These T cell receptor beta chains were read from a single sample in a study of T-cell reconstitution after alpha-beta-depleted transplantation in children. Each CDR3 protein gets one entry after TCRdb re-called the PCR reads with MiXCR. Among about 980,000 distinct CDR3 sequences listed, roughly 29% were seen once. The material was PBMCs, mostly from graft donor cells, obtained 360 days after TCRalphabeta/CD19-depleted stem cell transplant. Receptor source: a boy younger than two who had a stem cell transplant for SCID, so the T cells may come from the graft donor. Each CDR3 is given with its conserved first and last residue. D genes are given only for firm matches. Only part of the rows carry a size: once, few, many, or a class if the clone is expanded.

size,J,V,D,DNA,CDR3
few,TRBJ2-3,TRBV4-2,TRBD2,TGTGCCAGCAGCCAGGGGCCTACTAGCGGGGGACCGTACACAGATACGCAGTATTTT,CASSQGPTSGGPYTDTQYF
.,TRBJ2-5,TRBV5-1,TRBD2,TGCGCCAGCAGCTTTACGGGACTACTGTACCAAGAGACCCAGTACTTC,CASSFTGLLYQETQYF
.,TRBJ2-2,TRBV5-6,.,TGTGCCAGCAGCCCCTATGACCGGTCAACCGGGGAGCTGTTTTTT,CASSPYDRSTGELFF
.,TRBJ2-1,TRBV19,TRBD2,TGTGCCAGTAGCCTAGCGGCCTCCTACAATGAGCAGTTCTTC,CASSLAASYNEQFF
.,TRBJ2-7,TRBV24-1,.,TGTGCCACCAGTGATCCGGGACATCTCAACGAGCAGTACTTC,CATSDPGHLNEQYF
.,TRBJ2-5,TRBV5-1,TRBD1,TGCGCCAGCAGCTTCGACAGGGGGCGTGAGACCCAGTACTTC,CASSFDRGRETQYF
.,TRBJ2-1,TRBV12-3/TRBV12-4,.,TGTGCCAGCAGGGACGGGAGCTGGAGCTCCTACAATGAGCAGTTCTTC,CASRDGSWSSYNEQFF
.,TRBJ1-1,TRBV4-1,TRBD1,TGCGCCAGCAGCCGACAATCCGGGACAGGGAGGACTGAAGCTTTCTTT,CASSRQSGTGRTEAFF
many,TRBJ2-3,TRBV4-2,TRBD2,TGTGCCAGCAGCCAAGAATGGTTGGCGGGGGGGCCAGATACGCAGTATTTT,CASSQEWLAGGPDTQYF
few,TRBJ2-1,TRBV24-1,.,TGTGCCACCAGTAAGGGGGGCAAGGCTGACAATGAGCAGTTCTTC,CATSKGGKADNEQFF
.,TRBJ2-7,TRBV5-1,.,TGCGCCAGCAGCCCGGGTCTCCTGGGGGATATCTACGAGCAGTACTTC,CASSPGLLGDIYEQYF
few,TRBJ1-1,TRBV27,.,TGTGCCAGCAGTTTGGGGGGGGCTCGATTGGGGAGGGCCACTGAAGCTTTCTTT,CASSLGGARLGRATEAFF
.,TRBJ2-1,TRBV12-3/TRBV12-4,TRBD1,TGTGCCAGCAGTTTGGCGGCAGGGGGTCGGTTTGAGCAGTTCTTC,CASSLAAGGRFEQFF
.,TRBJ2-2,TRBV6-1,TRBD1,TGTGCCAGCAGTGTCCGGGACAGGTTAGGTGCCGGGGAGCTGTTTTTT,CASSVRDRLGAGELFF
.,TRBJ1-1,TRBV3-1,.,TGTGCCAGCAGCCAACGGGAACGGGAAGTTTTCTTT,CASSQREREVFF
once,TRBJ1-3,TRBV20-1,TRBD1,TGCAGTGCTTCTATTCCAGGGGGCCGAAACACCATATATTTT,CSASIPGGRNTIYF
.,TRBJ2-7,TRBV7-2,.,TGTGCCAGCAGCTTAGCGGGAGACGTAATCCACGAGCAGTACTTC,CASSLAGDVIHEQYF
once,TRBJ2-1,TRBV7-9,TRBD2,TGTGCCAGCAGCACTAGCGGGAGTACCCGGGCTGAGCAGTTCTTC,CASSTSGSTRAEQFF
.,TRBJ2-1,TRBV9,.,TGTGCCAGCAGCGTAGCAGGGATGGGTTACAATGAGCAGTTCTTC,CASSVAGMGYNEQFF
few,TRBJ2-3,TRBV5-5,.,TGTGCCAGCAGCTTTCTAGGCTTGGCGGCAGATACGCAGTATTTT,CASSFLGLAADTQYF